The clone carrying this T cell receptor beta chain was counted a few times. CDR3 size: 13 residues. V was shortened by 7 bases and J by 2 bases, with 12 bases between the two germline ends. Germline CDR1 and CDR2: SGHRS and YFSETQ. The sample originates from a study of beta chain features in type 1 diabetes. The sequenced template was cDNA made from the entire isolated RNA. Some 3.3 million reads per sample on average were obtained from naive, central memory and regulatory T cell samples. The assay was immunoSEQ multiplex PCR, and TCRdb's table has in-frame clones only and misses some. The sample holds approximately 170,000 clones, 7% to 10% seen once.

The sequencing input was central memory CD4+ T cells from blood. The rearrangement joins TRBV5-1 to TRBJ1-1, with D unclear. This TCR was sampled from a woman between 18 and 30 years old in good health. The CDR3 sequence: CASFNVGNTEAFF. The CDR3 nucleotides read TGCGCCAGCTTCAACGTGGGCAACACTGAAGCTTTCTTT. The full variable domain, in which reference TRBV5-1 and TRBJ1-1 provide the parts outside the CDR3, is KAGVTQTPRYLIKTRGQQVTLSCSPISGHRSVSWYQQTPGQGLQFLFEYFSETQRNKGNFPGRFSGRQFSNSRSEMNVSTLELGDSALYLCASFNVGNTEAFFGQGTRLTVV.